The T cell receptor (beta chain) described here comes from a study of T cells in Graves' hyperthyroidism and ophthalmopathy. Points from the study as a whole: Ophthalmopathy prediction by the model preceded onset by a median approximately 6.9 months. Within blood appeared most thyroid clonotypes that had expanded above 0.001. Stable hyperthyroidism was told apart from ophthalmopathy by a model built on 13 V-J features.

Thyroid ultrasound and orbital computed tomography, with clinical symptoms and serum thyroxine and TRAb, informed diagnoses. The germline V gene encodes CDR1 DFQATT and CDR2 SNEGSKA (reference sequence). This CDR3 comprises 17 residues. Notes on this clonotype: Its target is not known. The junction shows a germline mismatch at one end, possibly a read error.

Amplified TCR beta CDR3 regions came from RNA transcripts. HTBI primers were employed in a first-round RT-PCR of the TCR CDR3. TCRdb itself ran the multiplex PCR reads through MiXCR, one entry per CDR3 protein. The sample lists 500,000 to 650,000 distinct CDR3 sequences, over 35% occurring once. Sequenced sample: peripheral blood or thyroid tissue (not recorded which). The receptor was derived from an adult woman with Graves' disease, either hyperthyroidism or ophthalmopathy (not recorded which). The chain carries TRBV20-1 and TRBJ2-2, with 13 bases fitting TRBD2. This CDR3 reads CSAASRGLAGNAGELFF. DNA for the CDR3: TGCAGTGCTGCGTCGAGGGGACTAGCGGGGAACGCCGGGGAGCTGTTTTTT.